The present TCR beta chain was sequenced within a study of blood T cells in healthy people across ages. With regard to this clonotype: Its specificity is unknown.

Primers used in a second PCR of about 6 to 11 cycles were a sample-barcoded 5' primer and a J-beta primer mix. TCRdb re-called the 5' RACE reads through MiXCR, storing one row per CDR3 protein. The sample lists some 880,000 distinct CDR3 sequences, 35% to 40% occurring once. Study-wide results and caveats: PBMCs went unsorted, and a conclusive naive versus antigen-experienced comparison was therefore prevented. Across the age range, TCR beta diversity per million T cells fell in a roughly linear way.

The sample was blood. The TCR sequence derives from a man younger than 35 in good health.

This CDR3 is CASSQTGQPLQETQYF. CDR3 DNA: TGCGCCAGCAGCCAAACGGGACAGCCGTTACAAGAGACCCAGTACTTC. The rearrangement links TRBV4-1 to TRBJ2-5, with 7 bases lining up with TRBD1. Germline V gene sequence: CDR1 MGHRA, CDR2 YSYEKL. V trimming: 2 bases; J trimming: 2 bases; junction bases outside the gene matches: 8. CDR3 length equals 16 residues.